This record covers a single T cell receptor (beta chain). The sample is drawn from a study of T cell changes during pregnancy in multiple sclerosis. TCRdb keeps only in-frame clones here, not all; method: immunoSEQ multiplex PCR. Of about 40,000 clones in the sample, approximately 90% were seen once. The CDR3 is made up of 12 amino acids. Deletions cut 4 bases from V and 11 bases from J, with 12 bases between. The germline V gene encodes CDR1 LNHNV and CDR2 YYDKDF (reference sequence). The chain links TRBV15 to TRBJ1-5; D uncertain. This specimen consisted of CD4+ T cells from peripheral blood mononuclear cells, obtained before pregnancy. The sequence was obtained from a female donor with multiple sclerosis, enrolled in a pregnancy study. This CDR3 reads CATSTGDSAQHF. CDR3 nucleotide sequence: TGTGCCACCAGCACTGGAGATTCAGCCCAGCATTTT.